The clone carrying this T cell receptor beta chain appeared a few times. Trimming removed 4 bases from V and 2 bases from J, with 17 bases in between. The CDR3 runs to 16 residues. Germline V gives CDR1 LGHDT, CDR2 YNNKEL (reference sequence). Sequenced by immunoSEQ multiplex PCR; TCRdb stores in-frame clones only, minus some. The sample carries 400,000 or so clones, about 87% recorded once. The data were taken from a study of blood T cell repertoires in COVID-19. The chain employs TRBV3-1 (or the pseudogene TRBV3-2) and TRBJ1-2; TRBD1 might be the D (6 bases). This clonotype was sampled from a man aged 40-49 years in a cohort exposed to, infected with or recovered from COVID-19 (not recorded which). Sample: PBMCs or T cells enriched from blood (not recorded which). The CDR3 sequence: CASSPKAGQTNYGYTF. Written as DNA, the CDR3 is TGTGCCAGCAGCCCCAAAGCAGGACAGACAAACTATGGCTACACCTTC.